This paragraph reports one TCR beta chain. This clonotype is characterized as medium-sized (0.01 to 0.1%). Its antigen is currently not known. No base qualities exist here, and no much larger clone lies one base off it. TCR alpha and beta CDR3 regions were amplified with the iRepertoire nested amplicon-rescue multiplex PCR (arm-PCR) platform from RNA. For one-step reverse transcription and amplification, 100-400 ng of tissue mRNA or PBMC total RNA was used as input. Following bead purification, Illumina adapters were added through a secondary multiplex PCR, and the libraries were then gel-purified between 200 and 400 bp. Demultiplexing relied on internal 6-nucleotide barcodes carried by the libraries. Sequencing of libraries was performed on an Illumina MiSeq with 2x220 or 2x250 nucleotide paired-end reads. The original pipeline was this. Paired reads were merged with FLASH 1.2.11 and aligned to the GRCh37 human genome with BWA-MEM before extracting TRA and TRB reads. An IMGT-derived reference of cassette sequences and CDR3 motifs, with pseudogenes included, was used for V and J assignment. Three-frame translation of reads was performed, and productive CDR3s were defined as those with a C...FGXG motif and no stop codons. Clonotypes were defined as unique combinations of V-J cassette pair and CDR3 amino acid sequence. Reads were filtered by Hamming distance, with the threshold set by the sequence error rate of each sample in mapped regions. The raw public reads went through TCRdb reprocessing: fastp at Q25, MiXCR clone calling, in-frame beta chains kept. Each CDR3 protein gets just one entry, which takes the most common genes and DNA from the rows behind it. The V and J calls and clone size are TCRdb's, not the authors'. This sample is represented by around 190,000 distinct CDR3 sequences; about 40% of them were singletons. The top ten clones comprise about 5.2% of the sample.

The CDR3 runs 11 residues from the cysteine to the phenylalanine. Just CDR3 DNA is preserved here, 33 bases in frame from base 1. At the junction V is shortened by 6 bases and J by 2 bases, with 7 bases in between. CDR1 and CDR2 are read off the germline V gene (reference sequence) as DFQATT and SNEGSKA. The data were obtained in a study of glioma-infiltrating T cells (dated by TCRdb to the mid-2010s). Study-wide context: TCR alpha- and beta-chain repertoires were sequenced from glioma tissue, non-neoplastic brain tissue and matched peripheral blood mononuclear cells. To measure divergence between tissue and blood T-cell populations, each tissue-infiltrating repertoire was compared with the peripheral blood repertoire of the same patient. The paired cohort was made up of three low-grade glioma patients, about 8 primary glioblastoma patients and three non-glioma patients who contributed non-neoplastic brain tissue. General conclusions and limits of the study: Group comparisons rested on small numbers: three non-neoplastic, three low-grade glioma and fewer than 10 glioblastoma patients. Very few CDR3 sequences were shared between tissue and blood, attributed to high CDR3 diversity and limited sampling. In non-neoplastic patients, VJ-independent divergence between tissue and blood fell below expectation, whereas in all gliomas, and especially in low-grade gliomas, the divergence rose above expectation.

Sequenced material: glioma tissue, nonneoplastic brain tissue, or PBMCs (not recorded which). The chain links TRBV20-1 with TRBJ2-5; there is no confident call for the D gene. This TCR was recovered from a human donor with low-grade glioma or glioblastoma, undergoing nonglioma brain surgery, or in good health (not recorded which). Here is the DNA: TGCAGTGCCACGATACAAGAGACCCAGTACTTC. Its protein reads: CSATIQETQYF.